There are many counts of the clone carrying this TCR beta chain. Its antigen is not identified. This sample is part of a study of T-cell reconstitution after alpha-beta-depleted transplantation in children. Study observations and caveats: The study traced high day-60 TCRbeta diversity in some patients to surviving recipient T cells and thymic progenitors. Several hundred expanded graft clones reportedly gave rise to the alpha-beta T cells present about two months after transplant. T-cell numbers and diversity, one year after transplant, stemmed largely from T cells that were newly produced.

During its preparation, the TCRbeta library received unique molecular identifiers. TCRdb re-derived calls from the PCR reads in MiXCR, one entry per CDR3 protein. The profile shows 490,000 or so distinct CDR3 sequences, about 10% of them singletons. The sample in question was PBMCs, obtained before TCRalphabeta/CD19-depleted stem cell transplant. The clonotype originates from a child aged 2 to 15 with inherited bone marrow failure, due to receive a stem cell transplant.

This CDR3 reads CASSRNTYSTDTQYF. In nucleotides, the CDR3 is TGTGCCAGCAGTCGAAACACATACAGCACAGATACGCAGTATTTT. V and J are TRBV12-3 or TRBV12-4 and TRBJ2-3, with unresolved D. V lost 5 bases and J 0 bases, leaving 12 bases between the germline ends. The CDR3 loop spans 15 amino acids.